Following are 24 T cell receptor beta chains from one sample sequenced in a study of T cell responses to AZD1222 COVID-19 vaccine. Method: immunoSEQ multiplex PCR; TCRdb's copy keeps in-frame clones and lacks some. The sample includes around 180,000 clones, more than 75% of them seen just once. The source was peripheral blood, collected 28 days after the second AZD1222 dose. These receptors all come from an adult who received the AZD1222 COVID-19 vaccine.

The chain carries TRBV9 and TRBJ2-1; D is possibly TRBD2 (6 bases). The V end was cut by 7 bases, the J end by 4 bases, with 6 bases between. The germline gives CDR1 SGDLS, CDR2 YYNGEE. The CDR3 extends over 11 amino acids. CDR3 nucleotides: TGTGCCAGCGCGGGGTACAATGAGCAGTTCTTC. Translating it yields CASAGYNEQFF.

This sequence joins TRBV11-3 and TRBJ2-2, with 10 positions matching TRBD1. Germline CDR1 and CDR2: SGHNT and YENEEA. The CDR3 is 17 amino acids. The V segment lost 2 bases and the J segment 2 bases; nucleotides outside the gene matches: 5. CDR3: CASSLKGTGVNTGELFF. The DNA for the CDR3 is TGTGCCAGCAGCTTAAAGGGGACAGGGGTCAACACCGGGGAGCTGTTTTTT.

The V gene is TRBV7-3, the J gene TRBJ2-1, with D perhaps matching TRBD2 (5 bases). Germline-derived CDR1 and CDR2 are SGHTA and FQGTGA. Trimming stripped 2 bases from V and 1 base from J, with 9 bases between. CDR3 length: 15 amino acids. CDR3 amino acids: CASSLQSGSYNEQFF. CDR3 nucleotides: TGTGCCAGCAGCTTACAGTCGGGGTCCTACAATGAGCAGTTCTTC.

CDR3 DNA: TGTGCCAGCAGTGAGGACAGGGCGAGAGAGCAGTACTTC. Its translation: CASSEDRAREQYF. The V gene is TRBV6-1, the J gene TRBJ2-7; TRBD1 aligns across 8 bases. The junction had 5 bases not matched to a gene; V was cut back by 3 bases and J by 7 bases. Germline V gene data show CDR1 as MNHNS and CDR2 as SASEGT. The CDR3 loop spans 13 amino acids.

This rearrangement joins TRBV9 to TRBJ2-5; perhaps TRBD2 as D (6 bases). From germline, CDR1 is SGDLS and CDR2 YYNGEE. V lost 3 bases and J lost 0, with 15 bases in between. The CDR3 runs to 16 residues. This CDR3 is CASSGPPGTYQETQYF. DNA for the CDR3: TGTGCCAGCAGCGGGCCGCCTGGGACTTACCAAGAGACCCAGTACTTC.

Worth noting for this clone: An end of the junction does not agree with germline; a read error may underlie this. The CDR3 sequence is CVSSLAGTSGDPYEQYF. CDR3 bases: TGTGTCAGCAGCTTGGCCGGGACTAGCGGGGACCCCTACGAGCAGTACTTC. The chain employs TRBV7-9 and TRBJ2-7; TRBD2 agrees at 13 bases. Germline loops: CDR1 SEHNR, CDR2 FQNEAQ (reference sequence). This CDR3 has 17 amino acids.

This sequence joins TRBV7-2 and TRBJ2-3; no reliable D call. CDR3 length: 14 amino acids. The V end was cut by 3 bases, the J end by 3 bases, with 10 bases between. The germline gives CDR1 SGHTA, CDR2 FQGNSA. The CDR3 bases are TGTGCCAGCAGCTTTTCGGGTACTACAGATACGCAGTATTTT. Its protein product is CASSFSGTTDTQYF.

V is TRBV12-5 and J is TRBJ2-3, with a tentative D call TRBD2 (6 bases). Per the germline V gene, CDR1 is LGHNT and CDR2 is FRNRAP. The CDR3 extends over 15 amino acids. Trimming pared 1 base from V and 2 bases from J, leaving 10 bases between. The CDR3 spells CASGLGLAFTDTQYF. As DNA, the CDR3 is TGTGCTAGTGGTTTGGGTCTAGCGTTCACAGATACGCAGTATTTT.

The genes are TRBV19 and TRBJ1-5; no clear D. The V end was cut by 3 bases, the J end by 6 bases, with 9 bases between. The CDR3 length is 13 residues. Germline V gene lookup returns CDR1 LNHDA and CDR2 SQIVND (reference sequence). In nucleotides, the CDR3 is TGTGCCAGTAGTATTGCCATGAGTCAGCCCCAGCATTTT. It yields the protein CASSIAMSQPQHF.

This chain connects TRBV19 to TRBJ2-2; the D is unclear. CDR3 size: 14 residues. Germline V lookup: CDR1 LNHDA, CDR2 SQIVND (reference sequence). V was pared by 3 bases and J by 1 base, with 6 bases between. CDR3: CASSIVENTGELFF. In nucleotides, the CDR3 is TGTGCCAGTAGTATCGTGGAGAACACCGGGGAGCTGTTTTTT.

Written as DNA, the CDR3 is TGTGCCAGCAGCCTCCTACGGAGCGCGGCAGATACGCAGTATTTT. It codes for CASSLLRSAADTQYF. The chain has TRBV11-2 and TRBJ2-3; D remains unclear. V lost 5 bases and J 4 bases, leaving 16 bases between the germline ends. Germline-derived CDR1 and CDR2 are SGHAT and FQNNGV. This CDR3 comprises 15 residues.

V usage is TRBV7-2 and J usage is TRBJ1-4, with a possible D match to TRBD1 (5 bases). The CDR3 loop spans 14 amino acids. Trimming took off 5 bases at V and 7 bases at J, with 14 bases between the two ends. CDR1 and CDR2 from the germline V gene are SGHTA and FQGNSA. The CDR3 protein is CASSPRGGVEKLFF. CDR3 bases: TGTGCCAGCAGCCCCCGCGGGGGGGTTGAAAAACTGTTTTTT.

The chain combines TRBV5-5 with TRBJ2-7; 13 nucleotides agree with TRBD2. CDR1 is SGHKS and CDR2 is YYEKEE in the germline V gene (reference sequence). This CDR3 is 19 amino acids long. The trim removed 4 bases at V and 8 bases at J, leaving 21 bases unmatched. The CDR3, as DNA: TGTGCCAGCAGCAAGGGACTAGCGGGACCCGATTCCGACTTACGCAAGCAGTACTTC. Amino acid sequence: CASSKGLAGPDSDLRKQYF.

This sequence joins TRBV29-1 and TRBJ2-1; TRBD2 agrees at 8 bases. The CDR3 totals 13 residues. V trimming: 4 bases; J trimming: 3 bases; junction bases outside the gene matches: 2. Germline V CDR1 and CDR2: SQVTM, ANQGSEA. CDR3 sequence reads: CSVGLAGYNEQFF. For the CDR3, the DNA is TGCAGCGTTGGGCTAGCGGGCTACAATGAGCAGTTCTTC.

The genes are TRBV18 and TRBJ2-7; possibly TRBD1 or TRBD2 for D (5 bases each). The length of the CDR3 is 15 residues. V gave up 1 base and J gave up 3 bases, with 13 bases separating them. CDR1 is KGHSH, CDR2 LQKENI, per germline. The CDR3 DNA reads TGTGCCAGCTCACCACGGGGCAGAGGGAACTACGAGCAGTACTTC. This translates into CASSPRGRGNYEQYF. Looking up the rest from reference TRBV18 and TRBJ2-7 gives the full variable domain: NAGVMQNPRHLVRRRGQEARLRCSPMKGHSHVYWYRQLPEEGLKFMVYLQKENIIDESGMPKERFSAEFPKEGPSILRIQQVVRGDSAAYFCASSPRGRGNYEQYFGPGTRLTVT.

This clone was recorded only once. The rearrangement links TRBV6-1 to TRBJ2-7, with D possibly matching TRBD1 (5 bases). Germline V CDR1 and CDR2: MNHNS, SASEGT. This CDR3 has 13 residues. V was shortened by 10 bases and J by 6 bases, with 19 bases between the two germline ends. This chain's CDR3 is CATNGQAGSEQYF. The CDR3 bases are TGTGCCACGAACGGTCAGGCAGGGTCCGAGCAGTACTTC.

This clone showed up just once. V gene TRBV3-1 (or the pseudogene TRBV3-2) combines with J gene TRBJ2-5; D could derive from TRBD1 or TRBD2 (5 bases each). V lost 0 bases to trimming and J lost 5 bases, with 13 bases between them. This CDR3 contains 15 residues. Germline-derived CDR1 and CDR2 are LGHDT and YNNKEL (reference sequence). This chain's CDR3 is CASSQDLSGRETQYF. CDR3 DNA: TGTGCCAGCAGCCAAGATTTATCGGGGCGGGAGACCCAGTACTTC.

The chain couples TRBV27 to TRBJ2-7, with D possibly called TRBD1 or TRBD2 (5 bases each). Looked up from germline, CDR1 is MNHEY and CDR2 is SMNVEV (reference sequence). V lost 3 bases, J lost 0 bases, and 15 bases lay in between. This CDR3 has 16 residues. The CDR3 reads CASSFSGRGSSYEQYF. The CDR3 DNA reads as TGTGCCAGCAGTTTTTCCGGACGGGGCTCCTCCTACGAGCAGTACTTC.

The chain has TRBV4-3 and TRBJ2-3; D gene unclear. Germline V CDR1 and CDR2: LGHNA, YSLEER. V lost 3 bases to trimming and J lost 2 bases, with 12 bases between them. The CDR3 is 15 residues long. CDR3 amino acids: CASSHQVWITDTQYF. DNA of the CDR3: TGCGCCAGCAGCCACCAAGTTTGGATCACAGATACGCAGTATTTT.

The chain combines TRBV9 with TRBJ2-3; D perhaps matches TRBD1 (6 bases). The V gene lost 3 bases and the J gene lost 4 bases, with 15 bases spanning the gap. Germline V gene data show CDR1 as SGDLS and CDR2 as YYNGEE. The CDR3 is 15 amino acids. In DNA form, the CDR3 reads TGTGCCAGCAGCGGGGCCACAGGGCTGGCAGATACGCAGTATTTT. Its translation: CASSGATGLADTQYF.

This CDR3 is CASSQSSTGAGEAFF. The CDR3 DNA sequence: TGTGCCAGCAGCCAGAGCTCTACAGGGGCGGGCGAAGCTTTCTTT. The rearrangement links TRBV3-1 (or the pseudogene TRBV3-2) to TRBJ1-1, with 7 positions matching TRBD1. V lost 3 bases to trimming and J lost 8 bases; unmatched junction nucleotides: 12. The CDR3 spans 15 residues. Germline V gene lookup returns CDR1 LGHDT and CDR2 YNNKEL (reference sequence).

The CDR3 bases are TGTGCCAGCAGTGAATTTAGGGGGGCGGGAGATACGCAGTATTTT. The encoded protein is CASSEFRGAGDTQYF. This rearrangement joins TRBV6-1 to TRBJ2-3, with D perhaps TRBD1 or TRBD2 (6 bases each). Looked up from germline, CDR1 is MNHNS and CDR2 is SASEGT. Trimming pared 2 bases from V and 5 bases from J, leaving 14 bases between. There are 15 residues in the CDR3.

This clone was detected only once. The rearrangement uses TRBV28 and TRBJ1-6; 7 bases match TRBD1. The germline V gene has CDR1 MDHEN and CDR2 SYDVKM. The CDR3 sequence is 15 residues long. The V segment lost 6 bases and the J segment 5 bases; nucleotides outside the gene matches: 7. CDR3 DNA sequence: TGTGCCAGCAGCTCCCCGGACAGGAATAATTCACCCCTCCACTTT. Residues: CASSSPDRNNSPLHF. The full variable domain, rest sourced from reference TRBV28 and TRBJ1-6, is DVKVTQSSRYLVKRTGEKVFLECVQDMDHENMFWYRQDPGLGLRLIYFSYDVKMKEKGDIPEGYSVSREKKERFSLILESASTNQTSMYLCASSSPDRNNSPLHFGNGTRLTVT.

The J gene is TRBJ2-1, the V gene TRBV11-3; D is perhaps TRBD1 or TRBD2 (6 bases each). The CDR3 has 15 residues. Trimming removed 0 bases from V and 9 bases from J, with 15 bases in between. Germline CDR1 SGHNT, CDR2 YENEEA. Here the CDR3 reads CASSLEAGLGAEQFF. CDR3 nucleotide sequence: TGTGCCAGCAGCTTAGAAGCGGGTTTGGGGGCTGAGCAGTTCTTC.